These 32 T cell receptor beta chains originate from one sample sequenced in a study of cytomegalovirus exposure and HLA in healthy donors (dated by TCRdb to about 2017). Receptor libraries were prepared by the immunoSEQ multiplex PCR assay. The multiplex PCR relied on a mix of 60 forward primers for TCR Vbeta segments and 13 reverse primers for TCR Jbeta segments. TCRdb's version of the immuneACCESS table is confined to in-frame rearrangements and falls short of the full clone set. An unresolved V gene accounts for under half of the shortfall where checked; the remainder is of unknown origin. This sample has under 140,000 clones in its table, and more than 60% of those were observed once. The ten largest clonotypes hold less than 7.5% of the sample. Source material: PBMCs. The receptors come from a man younger than 45 in good health and CMV-seropositive.

The CDR3 bases are TGTGCCAGCAGCCCTACCGGGACTAGCACAGATACGCAGTATTTT. Translation gives CASSPTGTSTDTQYF. The chain employs TRBV6-6 and TRBJ2-3, with D possibly TRBD2 on 6 matching bases. The V and J ends lost 6 bases and 0 bases respectively, with 13 bases between them. Germline CDR1 MNHNY, CDR2 SVGAGI (reference sequence). This CDR3 has 15 residues.

The chain has TRBV30 and TRBJ2-1; D is ambiguous. This CDR3 spans 11 amino acids. Trimming pared 0 bases from V and 9 bases from J, leaving 6 bases between. From germline, CDR1 is GTSNPN and CDR2 SVGIG (reference sequence). The CDR3 coding sequence is TGTGCCTGGAGTGTACTTGGTGAGCAGTTCTTC. Its protein product is CAWSVLGEQFF.

This clone was found once. V gene TRBV14 combines with J gene TRBJ2-7; D possibly corresponds to TRBD1 (5 bases). The CDR3 is 16 amino acids. V lost 2 bases to trimming and J lost 3 bases, with 17 bases between them. Germline assignment: CDR1 SGHDN and CDR2 FVKESK. CDR3 amino acids: CASSQSRTIGFYEQYF. The CDR3 coding sequence is TGTGCCAGCAGCCAAAGCAGGACAATCGGGTTCTACGAGCAGTACTTC.

The gene calls are TRBV7-2 and TRBJ2-3; tentative D call: TRBD2 (5 bases). Per the germline V gene, CDR1 is SGHTA and CDR2 is FQGNSA. CDR3 length equals 14 residues. V gave up 9 bases and J gave up 2 bases, with 15 bases separating them. In DNA form, the CDR3 reads TGTGCCAGTAATAGAGGGCCCCTCACAGATACGCAGTATTTT. Protein product: CASNRGPLTDTQYF.

This CDR3 is CASSLSNQGIGSPLHF. The DNA for the CDR3 is TGTGCCAGCAGTTTATCCAACCAGGGGATCGGTTCACCCCTCCACTTT. V gene TRBV28 combines with J gene TRBJ1-6; D possibly corresponds to TRBD1 (6 bases). Trimming removed 1 base at V and 9 bases at J, with 16 bases between. Looked up from germline, CDR1 is MDHEN and CDR2 is SYDVKM. The CDR3 totals 16 residues.

The rearrangement joins TRBV29-1 to TRBJ1-1; tentatively, D is TRBD1 (6 bases). CDR3 size: 12 residues. The V gene's germline CDR1 is SQVTM and CDR2 ANQGSEA. V was pared by 4 bases and J by 6 bases, with 12 bases between. CDR3 protein: CSVGEQGAEAFF. The CDR3 bases are TGCAGCGTTGGAGAACAGGGCGCTGAAGCTTTCTTT. The whole variable domain, filled in from reference TRBV29-1 and TRBJ1-1, reads SAVISQKPSRDICQRGTSLTIQCQVDSQVTMMFWYRQQPGQSLTLIATANQGSEATYESGFVIDKFPISRPNLTFSTLTVSNMSPEDSSIYLCSVGEQGAEAFFGQGTRLTVV.

V gene TRBV19 combines with J gene TRBJ2-1; the match to TRBD2 covers 8 bases. From germline, CDR1 is LNHDA and CDR2 SQIVND (reference sequence). The CDR3 spans 13 residues. Trimming at V came to 4 bases and at J to 6 bases, leaving 2 bases not matched to a gene. This chain's CDR3 is CASSTGLANEQFF. CDR3 DNA sequence: TGTGCCAGTAGTACCGGACTAGCCAATGAGCAGTTCTTC. Using reference TRBV19 and TRBJ2-1 for the parts outside the CDR3, the full variable domain is DGGITQSPKYLFRKEGQNVTLSCEQNLNHDAMYWYRQDPGQGLRLIYYSQIVNDFQKGDIAEGYSVSREKKESFPLTVTSAQKNPTAFYLCASSTGLANEQFFGPGTRLTVL.

In the case of this clone: As the CDR3 is not closed by the conserved phenylalanine or tryptophan, this likely results from a read error. Because the CDR3's place on the DNA is in doubt, the DNA is left out and the CDR3 is given as listed by TCRdb. The chain links TRBV9 to TRBJ2-3; the table's D gene call, TRBD2, was not cross checked with the DNA. Germline CDR1 reads SGDLS; CDR2 reads YYNGEE. Ends included, the CDR3 has 8 residues. The CDR3 here is CASTPLAA.

The chain joins TRBV19 to TRBJ1-1; D possibly corresponds to TRBD1 (6 bases). Germline V gene sequence: CDR1 LNHDA, CDR2 SQIVND (reference sequence). Trimming shortened V by 3 bases and J by 1 base, and 15 bases separated the two germline ends. The CDR3 spans 16 residues. CDR3 sequence: CASSIHRVRRNTEAFF. CDR3 DNA sequence: TGTGCCAGTAGTATCCACAGGGTACGACGGAACACTGAAGCTTTCTTT.

This chain joins TRBV6-6 and TRBJ2-7; 10 bases align to TRBD1. Germline V gene data show CDR1 as MNHNY and CDR2 as SVGAGI (reference sequence). The CDR3 covers 14 residues. Trimming removed 5 bases from V and 6 bases from J; junction bases left unmatched: 7. The CDR3 DNA is TGTGCCAGCAGTCCCCGACAGGGGGCGTCCGAGCAGTACTTC. It codes for CASSPRQGASEQYF.

This clone was recorded once. This rearrangement joins TRBV6-5 to TRBJ2-5; D gene unclear. This CDR3 is built from 14 residues. CDR1 and CDR2 from the germline V gene are MNHEY and SVGAGI. Trimming left V 2 bases short and J 1 base short, with 8 bases between. The CDR3 is CASSYGPSQETQYF. The CDR3 nucleotides read TGTGCCAGCAGTTACGGGCCAAGCCAAGAGACCCAGTACTTC.

This sequence joins TRBV5-8 and TRBJ1-1; no clear D. The germline V and J ends were trimmed by 4 bases and 3 bases, with 13 bases remaining between them. The germline CDR1 and CDR2 sequences are SGHTS and YDEGEE. The CDR3 length is 14 residues. Here the CDR3 DNA reads TGTGCCAGCAGCAGCGTCCGAGATGACACTGAAGCTTTCTTT. Amino acids: CASSSVRDDTEAFF. The complete variable domain, with remaining parts taken from reference TRBV5-8 and TRBJ1-1, reads EAGVTQSPTHLIKTRGQQATLRCSPISGHTSVYWYQQALGLGLQFLLWYDEGEERNRGNFPPRFSGRQFPNYSSELNVNALELEDSALYLCASSSVRDDTEAFFGQGTRLTVV.

The J gene is TRBJ1-6, the V gene TRBV30, with D uncertain. Trimming took 3 bases from V and 0 from J, leaving 9 bases between them. Germline lookup yields CDR1 GTSNPN and CDR2 SVGIG (reference sequence). The CDR3 covers 15 residues. As DNA, the CDR3 is TGTGCCTGGAGGGGAGGGAGCTCCTATAATTCACCCCTCCACTTT. It codes for CAWRGGSSYNSPLHF.

The chain combines TRBV7-2 with TRBJ2-4, with 10 bases identical to TRBD1. Trimming removed 5 bases from V and 8 bases from J; junction bases left unmatched: 9. The CDR3 has 15 residues. From germline, CDR1 is SGHTA and CDR2 FQGNSA. The CDR3 protein is CASSDQTGQGDIQYF. The CDR3 coding sequence is TGTGCCAGCAGCGATCAAACCGGACAGGGGGACATTCAGTACTTC.

This clone was observed once. The rearrangement links TRBV6-1 to TRBJ1-5; 7 nucleotides agree with TRBD1. CDR1 and CDR2 from the germline V gene are MNHNS and SASEGT. V lost 7 bases, J lost 8 bases, and 8 bases stayed unmatched. The CDR3 has 13 amino acids. Here the CDR3 DNA reads TGTGCCAGCACCGTGACAGGGCGAGAGCCCCAGCATTTT. It specifies CASTVTGREPQHF.

The chain joins TRBV7-2 to TRBJ2-5; the match to TRBD2 covers 11 bases. Germline V CDR1 and CDR2: SGHTA, FQGNSA. Trimming removed 3 bases from V and 1 base from J; junction bases left unmatched: 4. The CDR3 totals 16 residues. The CDR3 DNA follows: TGTGCCAGCAGCTTTACTAGCGGGGGTCCCCAAGAGACCCAGTACTTC. Residues: CASSFTSGGPQETQYF.

The genes are TRBV7-3 and TRBJ2-5; 15 bases fit TRBD2. There are 16 residues in the CDR3. The germline gives CDR1 SGHTA, CDR2 FQGTGA. V was clipped by 2 bases and J by 4 bases; unmatched bases: 2. The CDR3 region has the DNA TGTGCCAGCAGCTTAGGACTAGCGGGGGGGCGAGAGACCCAGTACTTC. It is translated as CASSLGLAGGRETQYF.

The chain carries TRBV9 and TRBJ2-5; TRBD2 matches 8 bases. The CDR3 consists of 16 residues. V dropped 5 bases and J dropped 5; count of bases not matched to a gene: 14. The germline gives CDR1 SGDLS, CDR2 YYNGEE. The CDR3: CASSVRGAGDGETQYF. CDR3 bases: TGTGCCAGCAGTGTTCGGGGAGCGGGGGATGGGGAGACCCAGTACTTC.

The V and J genes are TRBV11-3 and TRBJ2-5, with 10 bases matching TRBD2. CDR3 length: 15 residues. Germline CDR1 and CDR2: SGHNT and YENEEA. Trimming took 4 bases from V and 1 from J; bases not matched to a gene: 3. The CDR3 region has the DNA TGTGCCAGCAGCTCTAGCGGGGGCTTCCAAGAGACCCAGTACTTC. It codes for CASSSSGGFQETQYF.

The count of this clone is one. The chain uses TRBV27 and TRBJ1-1, with D maybe TRBD1 (5 bases). The germline V gene encodes CDR1 MNHEY and CDR2 SMNVEV (reference sequence). The CDR3 consists of 15 residues. V dropped 3 bases and J dropped 1 base, with 12 bases sitting between them. The CDR3 coding sequence is TGTGCCAGCAGTTTCCCGGACATCCCGAACACTGAAGCTTTCTTT. This translates into CASSFPDIPNTEAFF.

This clone was seen just once. The genes are TRBV11-2 and TRBJ2-2; a possible D gene is TRBD2 (7 bases). CDR1 is SGHAT, CDR2 FQNNGV, per germline. Trimming removed 5 bases from V and 4 bases from J, with 17 bases in between. The CDR3 covers 16 residues. The CDR3 coding sequence is TGTGCCAGCAGCAGGGGGGGGCTAGCGAGCACCGGGGAGCTGTTTTTT. This translates into CASSRGGLASTGELFF. Using reference TRBV11-2 and TRBJ2-2 for the parts outside the CDR3, the full variable domain is EAGVAQSPRYKIIEKRQSVAFWCNPISGHATLYWYQQILGQGPKLLIQFQNNGVVDDSQLPKDRFSAERLKGVDSTLKIQPAKLEDSAVYLCASSRGGLASTGELFFGEGSRLTVL.

The rearrangement uses TRBV7-8 and TRBJ1-1; 7 bases line up with TRBD1. V lost 5 bases and J lost 4; bases outside the gene matches: 7. The germline V gene encodes CDR1 SGHVS and CDR2 FQNEAQ. CDR3 length equals 14 residues. The CDR3: CASSPPAGGTEAFF. CDR3 DNA sequence: TGTGCCAGCAGCCCCCCGGCAGGGGGCACTGAAGCTTTCTTT.

The V and J genes are TRBV25-1 and TRBJ2-7; maybe TRBD2 (6 bases). The CDR3 has 13 residues. The germline gives CDR1 MGHDK, CDR2 SYGVNS. V shed 6 bases and J shed 2 bases, with 11 bases lying between them. The CDR3 nucleotides read TGTGCCAGCAGAGGAGGGAACACCTACGAGCAGTACTTC. It specifies CASRGGNTYEQYF.

The chain is built from TRBV7-2 and TRBJ2-2; TRBD2 aligns across 9 bases. The J segment lost 6 bases and the V segment lost 2 bases, leaving 4 bases of the junction unmatched. The CDR3 extends over 15 amino acids. Germline V gives CDR1 SGHTA, CDR2 FQGNSA. The CDR3 loop is CASSLQRGAPGELFF. The DNA of the CDR3 is TGTGCCAGCAGCTTACAGCGGGGGGCCCCCGGGGAGCTGTTTTTT. Variable domain in full (rest from reference TRBV7-2 and TRBJ2-2): GAGVSQSPSNKVTEKGKDVELRCDPISGHTALYWYRQSLGQGLEFLIYFQGNSAPDKSGLPSDRFSAERTGGSVSTLTIQRTQQEDSAVYLCASSLQRGAPGELFFGEGSRLTVL.

The chain carries TRBV10-3 and TRBJ2-5; weak D call: TRBD2 (5 bases). The germline V gene encodes CDR1 ENHRY and CDR2 SYGVKD. Trimming cost V 7 bases and J 2 bases, with 14 bases left between them. This CDR3 has 14 amino acids. CDR3 loop: CAITRAANQETQYF. The CDR3 DNA is TGTGCCATCACGCGGGCGGCTAATCAAGAGACCCAGTACTTC.

The chain couples TRBV5-6 to TRBJ1-2; 7 nucleotides match TRBD1. Germline V gene lookup returns CDR1 SGHDT and CDR2 YYEEEE. The CDR3 covers 13 residues. Trimming cost V 4 bases and J 7 bases; bases outside gene matches: 7. CDR3 in amino acids: CASSVQGLAGYTF. CDR3 bases: TGTGCCAGCAGCGTACAGGGGCTTGCTGGCTACACCTTC.

J is TRBJ1-1 and V is TRBV5-6; D unclear. The CDR3 runs to 16 residues. Per germline, CDR1 SGHDT and CDR2 YYEEEE. Trimming removed 2 bases at V and 0 bases at J, with 14 bases between. The CDR3 spells CASSFAPEEMNTEAFF. In DNA form, the CDR3 reads TGTGCCAGCAGCTTCGCCCCCGAGGAGATGAACACTGAAGCTTTCTTT.

This chain's CDR3 is CASSLTWANTEAFF. The CDR3 DNA reads TGCGCCAGCAGTTTGACGTGGGCGAACACTGAAGCTTTCTTT. The chain uses TRBV5-1 and TRBJ1-1, with D unclear. Trimming removed 5 bases at V and 1 base at J, with 12 bases between. Germline CDR1 reads SGHRS; CDR2 reads YFSETQ. The CDR3 is 14 amino acids.

This clone has more than one count but fewer than ten. This same CDR3 is encoded by further DNA sequences in the sample. V is TRBV7-2 and J is TRBJ2-5; 9 positions match TRBD2. The junction had 7 bases not matched to a gene; V was cut back by 4 bases and J by 4 bases. From germline, CDR1 is SGHTA and CDR2 FQGNSA. The CDR3 is 15 residues long. The CDR3, as DNA: TGTGCCAGCAGCTATTCAAGCGGGGGGAGAGAGACCCAGTACTTC. Its translation is CASSYSSGGRETQYF.

This clone was seen a single time. This chain connects TRBV9 to TRBJ2-3; possible D gene TRBD1, 5 bases. This CDR3 comprises 15 residues. Germline CDR1 and CDR2: SGDLS and YYNGEE. Deletions cut 3 bases from V and 2 bases from J, with 13 bases between. As DNA, the CDR3 is TGTGCCAGCAGCGAGGGGCAGGGAAACACAGATACGCAGTATTTT. It yields the protein CASSEGQGNTDTQYF.

The genes are TRBV10-3 and TRBJ2-5, with no clear D. In germline, CDR1 is ENHRY, CDR2 SYGVKD. This CDR3 is 14 amino acids long. Deletions cut 7 bases from V and 2 bases from J, with 14 bases between. CDR3 DNA sequence: TGTGCCATCACCGAAGCTGAGTCTCAAGAGACCCAGTACTTC. This sequence encodes CAITEAESQETQYF.

This clone has a single count. CDR3 in DNA: TGTGCCAGCAGCCTTGAGTGGCGGGGGGGCCTCGATACGCAGTATTTT. Its protein product is CASSLEWRGGLDTQYF. This chain uses TRBV11-3 with TRBJ2-3; 9 nucleotides line up with TRBD2. This CDR3 comprises 16 residues. Germline lookup yields CDR1 SGHNT and CDR2 YENEEA. After removal of 5 bases from V and 6 bases from J, the junction contained 12 bases not matched to a gene.